This T cell receptor beta chain was found in a study of blood T cell repertoires in COVID-19. Assay used: immunoSEQ multiplex PCR; TCRdb lists only in-frame clones, some missing. The table lists 55,000 to 75,000 clones, roughly 81% of them singletons. Germline V lookup: CDR1 SNHLY, CDR2 FYNNEI. The V end was cut by 5 bases, the J end by 8 bases, with 15 bases between. The CDR3 covers 13 residues. This receptor was obtained from a human donor in a cohort sampled during active COVID-19. J is TRBJ1-1 and V is TRBV2; no definite D call. The specimen sequenced was peripheral blood. The CDR3 spells CASSTQVRAEAFF. CDR3 bases: TGTGCCAGCAGTACTCAGGTGCGAGCCGAAGCTTTCTTT.